This TCR beta chain is drawn from a study of blood T cell repertoires in COVID-19. Turning to the study itself: Italy, Spain and the United States were the sources of the convalescent and acute COVID-19 samples.

Original methodology: Estimation of nucleated cell counts was performed using reference gene primer amplification. Assay: immunoSEQ multiplex PCR; the TCRdb copy retains only in-frame clones and omits some. For V, J and clone size, that table is used; D and trimming come from the DNA. This repertoire shows around 180,000 clones, about 88% found once; its top ten account for roughly 2.9%. This CDR3 has 13 amino acids. Between the trimmed V and J ends, which lost 1 base and 4 bases, there was a span of 7 bases. The germline V gene encodes CDR1 LNHNV and CDR2 YYDKDF (reference sequence). The receptor comes from a woman in her thirties with active or convalescent COVID-19. The sample taken for sequencing was peripheral blood. V usage is TRBV15 and J usage is TRBJ1-2, with D perhaps matching TRBD1 (5 bases). In DNA form, the CDR3 reads TGTGCCACCAGCAGAGGGCAGGGCTATGGCTACACCTTC. This translates into CATSRGQGYGYTF.